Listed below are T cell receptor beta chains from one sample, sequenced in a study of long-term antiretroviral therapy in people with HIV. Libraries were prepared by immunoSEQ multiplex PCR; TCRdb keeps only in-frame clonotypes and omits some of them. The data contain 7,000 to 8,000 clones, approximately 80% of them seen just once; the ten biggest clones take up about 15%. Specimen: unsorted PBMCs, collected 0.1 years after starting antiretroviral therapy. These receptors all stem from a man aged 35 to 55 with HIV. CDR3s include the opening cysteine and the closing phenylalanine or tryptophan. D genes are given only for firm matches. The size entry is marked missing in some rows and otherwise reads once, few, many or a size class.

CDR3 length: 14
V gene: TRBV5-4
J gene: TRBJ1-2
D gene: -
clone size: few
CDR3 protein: CASSLARGDGGYTF
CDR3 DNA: TGTGCCAGCAGCTTGGCCCGAGGTGATGGTGGCTACACCTTC

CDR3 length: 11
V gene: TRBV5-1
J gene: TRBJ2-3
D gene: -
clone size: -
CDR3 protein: CASSLADTQYF
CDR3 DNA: TGCGCCAGCAGCTTAGCGGATACGCAGTATTTT

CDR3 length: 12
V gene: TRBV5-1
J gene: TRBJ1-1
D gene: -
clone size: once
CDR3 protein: CASRGDGTEAFF
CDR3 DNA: TGCGCCAGCAGGGGGGACGGCACTGAAGCTTTCTTT

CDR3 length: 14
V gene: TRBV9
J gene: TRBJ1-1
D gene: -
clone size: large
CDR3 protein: CASSRAGSMGEAFF
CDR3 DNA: TGTGCCAGCAGCCGGGCGGGGTCGATGGGTGAAGCTTTCTTT

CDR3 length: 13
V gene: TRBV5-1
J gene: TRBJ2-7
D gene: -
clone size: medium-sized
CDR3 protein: CASSLGAGYEQYF
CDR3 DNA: TGCGCCAGCAGCCTCGGGGCAGGGTACGAGCAGTACTTC

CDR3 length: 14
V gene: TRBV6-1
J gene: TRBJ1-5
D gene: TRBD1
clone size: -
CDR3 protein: CASGSGQVIQPQHF
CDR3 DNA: TGTGCCAGCGGATCGGGACAGGTAATTCAGCCCCAGCATTTT

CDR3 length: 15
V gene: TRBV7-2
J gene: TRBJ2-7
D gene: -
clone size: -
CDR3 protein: CASSPRVSGHYEQYF
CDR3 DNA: TGTGCCAGCAGCCCCCGGGTTAGCGGCCACTACGAGCAGTACTTC

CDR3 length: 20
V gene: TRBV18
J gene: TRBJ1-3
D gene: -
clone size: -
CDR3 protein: CASSPLTSPTGGRTGNTIYF
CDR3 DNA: TGTGCCAGCTCACCCCTTACCTCACCGACAGGTGGAAGGACCGGAAACACCATATATTTT

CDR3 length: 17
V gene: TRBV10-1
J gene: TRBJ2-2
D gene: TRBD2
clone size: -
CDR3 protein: CASSESTTSVGTGELFF
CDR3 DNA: TGCGCCAGCAGTGAGTCGACGACTAGCGTTGGCACCGGGGAGCTGTTTTTT

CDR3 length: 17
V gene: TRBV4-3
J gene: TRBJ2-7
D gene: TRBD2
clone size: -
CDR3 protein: CASSQDRTSGGAYEQYF
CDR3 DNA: TGCGCCAGCAGCCAAGACCGGACTAGCGGGGGGGCCTACGAGCAGTACTTC

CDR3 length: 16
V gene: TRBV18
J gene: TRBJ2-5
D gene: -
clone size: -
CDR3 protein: CASSARQADVGETQYF
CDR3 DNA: TGTGCCAGCTCAGCCAGACAGGCGGACGTCGGAGAGACCCAGTACTTC

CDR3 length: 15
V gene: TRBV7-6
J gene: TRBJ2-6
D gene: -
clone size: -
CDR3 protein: CASSLEGAGANVLTF
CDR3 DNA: TGTGCCAGCAGCTTAGAAGGGGCTGGGGCCAACGTCCTGACTTTC

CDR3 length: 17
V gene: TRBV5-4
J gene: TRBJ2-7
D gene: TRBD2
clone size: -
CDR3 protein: CASSSGLAGGRDYEQYF
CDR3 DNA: TGTGCCAGCAGCTCCGGACTAGCGGGGGGGCGGGACTACGAGCAGTACTTC

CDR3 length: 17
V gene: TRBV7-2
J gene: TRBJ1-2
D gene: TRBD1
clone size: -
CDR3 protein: CASSLGGQGAQNYGYTF
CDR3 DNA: TGTGCCAGCAGCTTAGGGGGACAGGGGGCGCAAAACTATGGCTACACCTTC

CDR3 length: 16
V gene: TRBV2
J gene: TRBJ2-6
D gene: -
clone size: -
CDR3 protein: CASSDKQLSGANVLTF
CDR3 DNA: TGTGCCAGCAGTGATAAACAGCTCTCTGGGGCCAACGTCCTGACTTTC

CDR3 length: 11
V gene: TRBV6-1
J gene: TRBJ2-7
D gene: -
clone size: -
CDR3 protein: CASSRLYEQYF
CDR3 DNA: TGTGCCAGCAGTCGGCTCTACGAGCAGTACTTC

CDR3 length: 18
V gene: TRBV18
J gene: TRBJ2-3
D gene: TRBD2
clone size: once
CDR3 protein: CASSPGLAGGDATDTQYF
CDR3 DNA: TGTGCCAGCTCACCTGGACTAGCGGGGGGTGACGCCACAGATACGCAGTATTTT

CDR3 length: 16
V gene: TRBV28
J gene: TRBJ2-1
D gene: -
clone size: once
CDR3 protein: CASSPLGGRSYNEQFF
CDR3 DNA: TGTGCCAGCAGTCCCCTCGGGGGGCGCTCCTACAATGAGCAGTTCTTC

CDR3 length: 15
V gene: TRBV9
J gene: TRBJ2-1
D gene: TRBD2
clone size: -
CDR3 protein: CASTTSGGKYNEQFF
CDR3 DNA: TGTGCCAGCACTACTAGCGGGGGGAAGTACAATGAGCAGTTCTTC

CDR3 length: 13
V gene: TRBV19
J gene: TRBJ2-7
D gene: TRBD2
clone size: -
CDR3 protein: CASSASGYYEQYF
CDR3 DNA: TGTGCCAGTAGTGCTAGCGGGTATTACGAGCAGTACTTC

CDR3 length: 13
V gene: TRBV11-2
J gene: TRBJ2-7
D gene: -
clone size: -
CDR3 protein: CASSTQGSSEQYF
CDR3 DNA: TGTGCCAGCAGCACCCAGGGTTCCTCTGAGCAGTACTTC

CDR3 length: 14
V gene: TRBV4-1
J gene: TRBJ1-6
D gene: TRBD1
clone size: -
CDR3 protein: CASSKGQGNSPLHF
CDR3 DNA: TGCGCCAGCAGCAAAGGACAGGGGAATTCACCCCTCCACTTT

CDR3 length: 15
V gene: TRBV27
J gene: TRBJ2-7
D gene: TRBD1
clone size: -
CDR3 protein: CASSFRDRALSEQYF
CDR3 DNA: TGTGCCAGCAGTTTCCGGGACAGGGCTTTGAGCGAGCAGTACTTC

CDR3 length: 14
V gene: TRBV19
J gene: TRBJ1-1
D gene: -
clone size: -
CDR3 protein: CASSHSGLQHEAFF
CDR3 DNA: TGTGCCAGTAGCCACTCGGGCCTCCAACATGAAGCTTTCTTT

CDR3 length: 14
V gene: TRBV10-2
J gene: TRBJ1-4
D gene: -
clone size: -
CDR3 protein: CASSELRFDEKLFF
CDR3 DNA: TGCGCCAGCAGTGAGTTGAGATTCGATGAAAAACTGTTTTTT

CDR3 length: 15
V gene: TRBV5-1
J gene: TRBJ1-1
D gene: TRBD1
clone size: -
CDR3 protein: CASSLVQGADTEAFF
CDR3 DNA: TGCGCCAGCAGCTTAGTACAGGGGGCGGACACTGAAGCTTTCTTT

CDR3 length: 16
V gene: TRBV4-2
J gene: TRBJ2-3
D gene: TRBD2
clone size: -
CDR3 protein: CASSHTGTNSGDTQYF
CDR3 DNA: TGTGCCAGCAGCCATACCGGGACTAACTCGGGAGATACGCAGTATTTT

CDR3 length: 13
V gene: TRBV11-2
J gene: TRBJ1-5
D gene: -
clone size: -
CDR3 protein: CASSLDINQPQHF
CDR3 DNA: TGTGCCAGCAGCTTAGACATCAATCAGCCCCAGCATTTT